A selection of T cell receptor beta chains follows, all from one sample in a study of T cell repertoires in cytomegalovirus infection. MiXCR was run by TCRdb on the reads, yielding one entry per CDR3 protein. Of roughly 760,000 distinct CDR3 sequences listed, under 40% were seen once; the top ten hold roughly 2.9%. The source material was PBMCs. These receptor sequences come from a human donor in good health (CMV status not recorded). Some clones in this sample may be carry-over from other donors' samples. Both conserved end residues are part of each CDR3. Fields, in order: D gene, V gene, J gene, clone size, CDR3 DNA, CDR3 protein. A D gene is named only where the DNA matches it firmly. Size is omitted from some rows. Given values are once, few, many or a class for expanded clones.

>.|TRBV6-6|TRBJ2-7|.
TGTGCCAGCATTACCGGGACCGGGGGGCGGACTACGAGTCGGGAGCAGTACTTC
CASITGTGGRTTSREQYF
>TRBD2|TRBV5-6|TRBJ2-1|.
TGTGCCAGCAGAGTCGGGACTAGCGGTTACAATGAGCAGTTCTTC
CASRVGTSGYNEQFF
>.|TRBV6-1|TRBJ1-5|.
TGTGCCAGCAGTGAAGGTGAGGGTCAGCCCCAGCATTTT
CASSEGEGQPQHF
>TRBD1|TRBV28|TRBJ1-5|few
TGTGCCAGCAGCCTCAGGGGGCCGTTTGGTCAGCCCCAGCATTTT
CASSLRGPFGQPQHF
>TRBD1|TRBV10-3|TRBJ2-7|.
TGTGCCATCAGTGGAACAGGGGTCGAGCAGTACTTC
CAISGTGVEQYF
>.|TRBV28|TRBJ1-6|.
TGTGCCAGCGAGGAGCAAGGTGGTTCACCCCTCCACTTT
CASEEQGGSPLHF
>.|TRBV5-6|TRBJ2-7|few
TGTGCCAGCAGCAACGGCAGGGGCTCCTACGAGCAGTACTTC
CASSNGRGSYEQYF
>TRBD1|TRBV6-5|TRBJ2-5|.
TGTGCCAGCAGTAGGGACAGGGCGGCCCAGTACTTC
CASSRDRAAQYF
>TRBD1|TRBV7-3|TRBJ2-6|.
TGTGCCAGCAGCTCCTACGGGACAGTCTCTGGGGCCAACGTCCTGACTTTC
CASSSYGTVSGANVLTF
>TRBD1|TRBV28|TRBJ1-2|.
TGTGCCAGCAGTAACCGGGACAGGGGAGGCTACACCTTC
CASSNRDRGGYTF
>.|TRBV19|TRBJ2-1|.
TGTGCCAGTAGTATGTATCCTCGAGACAATGAGCAGTTCTTC
CASSMYPRDNEQFF
>.|TRBV7-2|TRBJ2-3|many
TGTGCCAGCAGGCTTATAGCAGGGGCAGATACGCAGTATTTT
CASRLIAGADTQYF
>.|TRBV28|TRBJ1-5|.
TGTGCCAGCAGGCAGGGGACCGCAGCCCAGCATTTT
CASRQGTAAQHF
>TRBD1|TRBV7-6|TRBJ1-5|many
TGTGCCAGCAGCTTAGAGACAGGGATCAATCAGCCCCAGCATTTT
CASSLETGINQPQHF
>TRBD1|TRBV7-8|TRBJ2-7|many
TGTGCCAGCAGCCCTGGGACAGGGCAACACGAGCAGTACTTC
CASSPGTGQHEQYF
>.|TRBV28|TRBJ2-1|.
TGTGCCAGCAGTTTATCTTTAGGGGTTTACAATGAGCAGTTCTTC
CASSLSLGVYNEQFF
>TRBD1|TRBV7-2|TRBJ2-1|.
TGTGCCAGCAGCCCGACAGGGCGCCCCGACTACAATGAGCAGTTCTTC
CASSPTGRPDYNEQFF
>TRBD1|TRBV19|TRBJ1-5|few
TGTGCCAGTACCCCGGACAGGGGGAGCCGACCCCAGCATTTT
CASTPDRGSRPQHF
>.|TRBV10-3|TRBJ1-1|.
TGTGCCATCAGTGAACAGGGAAGGGGCACTGAAGCTTTCTTT
CAISEQGRGTEAFF
>.|TRBV19|TRBJ1-2|.
TGTGCCAGTAGTGATCCATACAGGGCCGATGGCTACACCTTC
CASSDPYRADGYTF
>.|TRBV29-1|TRBJ2-3|.
TGCAGCGTTGAACAGGTTATAGGAGATACGCAGTATTTT
CSVEQVIGDTQYF
>.|TRBV7-6|TRBJ1-2|few
TGTGCCAGCAGCCCTGCAGGGCATGGCTACACCTTC
CASSPAGHGYTF
>TRBD1|TRBV4-1|TRBJ2-7|.
TGCGCCAGCAGCCAAGATTCCAGGGGGCCATACGAGCAGTACTTC
CASSQDSRGPYEQYF
>TRBD1|TRBV27|TRBJ1-6|.
TGTGCCAGCAGTCCCTCAACGACAGGGGCAAATTCACCCCTCCACTTT
CASSPSTTGANSPLHF
>TRBD1|TRBV28|TRBJ2-3|many
TGTGCCAGCAGTCTCGGGACAGGCACAGATACGCAGTATTTT
CASSLGTGTDTQYF
>.|TRBV11-2|TRBJ1-5|.
TGTGCCAGCAGCCCAGCGGCTCCGAGGCACCCAGGTCAGCCCCAGCATTTT
CASSPAAPRHPGQPQHF
>.|TRBV6-1|TRBJ1-1|.
TGTGCCAGCAGTGAGCAGACAGATCGGAACACTGAAGCTTTCTTT
CASSEQTDRNTEAFF
>TRBD2|TRBV12-3/TRBV12-4|TRBJ2-3|many
TGTGCCAGCAGTTTAGCGCTGGGTGGGGGGGTGACAGATACGCAGTATTTT
CASSLALGGGVTDTQYF
>.|TRBV11-2|TRBJ2-6|.
TGTGCCAGCAGATCTCTAGTGAGCGGGGCCAACGTCCTGACTTTC
CASRSLVSGANVLTF
>TRBD1|TRBV6-6|TRBJ1-5|few
TGTGCCAGCAGTCTATGGTCAGGGGGAGGCAATCAGCCCCAGCATTTT
CASSLWSGGGNQPQHF
>.|TRBV6-1|TRBJ2-1|.
TGTGCCAGCAGTTACGCCAGGGTCCCCTCCTACAATGAGCAGTTCTTC
CASSYARVPSYNEQFF
>.|TRBV7-2|TRBJ2-7|few
TGTGCCAGCACCCTGACAGCCGTCCCTAGCTACGAGCAGTACTTC
CASTLTAVPSYEQYF
>TRBD1|TRBV7-9|TRBJ1-1|once
TGTGCCAGCAGCTTACTACCTTCGGACAGGGCAGGGCTGAACACTGAAGCTTTCTTT
CASSLLPSDRAGLNTEAFF